This T cell receptor (beta chain) was observed in a study of cytomegalovirus exposure and HLA in healthy donors. Study overall: Out of 398 genotyped donors, about 84% belonged to the Caucasian-associated ancestry cluster.

There are a few counts of this clone. What it binds is not known. The PCR contained 60 Vbeta and 13 Jbeta primers. This table comes from immunoSEQ multiplex PCR, and its TCRdb copy is limited to in-frame clones, with some not included. This table has nearly 200,000 clones, around 79% appearing once. Notes on the study in general: In all likelihood, a cluster of highly shared sequence variants was a sequencing artifact. Some public TCRs appeared in many individuals, while most sequences were rare. TCR beta V segments were, for the most part, productive about 87% or about 30% of the time in an earlier analysis.

Germline V gene data show CDR1 as LGHNT and CDR2 as FRNRAP. The CDR3 sequence is 11 residues long. Trimming shortened V by 3 bases and J by 7 bases, and 6 bases separated the two germline ends. This chain uses TRBV12-5 with TRBJ2-5; the D gene is possibly TRBD1 (6 bases). The sequencing sample was made of PBMCs. This TCR was recovered from a male donor in good health and CMV-seropositive. Here the CDR3 DNA reads TGTGCTAGTGGTTTAGGGGGGACCCAGTACTTC. Translated: CASGLGGTQYF.